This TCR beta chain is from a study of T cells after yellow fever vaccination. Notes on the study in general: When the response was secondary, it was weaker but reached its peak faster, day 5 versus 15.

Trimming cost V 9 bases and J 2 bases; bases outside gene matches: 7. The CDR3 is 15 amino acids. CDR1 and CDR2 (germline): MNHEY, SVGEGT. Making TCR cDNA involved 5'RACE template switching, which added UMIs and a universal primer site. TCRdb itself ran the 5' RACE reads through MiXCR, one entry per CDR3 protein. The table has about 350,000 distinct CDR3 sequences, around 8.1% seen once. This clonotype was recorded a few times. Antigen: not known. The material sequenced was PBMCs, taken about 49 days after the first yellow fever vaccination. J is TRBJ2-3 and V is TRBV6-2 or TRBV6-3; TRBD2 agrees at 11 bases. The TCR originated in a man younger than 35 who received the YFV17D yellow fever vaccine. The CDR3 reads CASARLAGNTDTQYF. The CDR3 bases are TGTGCCAGTGCCCGACTAGCGGGGAACACAGATACGCAGTATTTT.